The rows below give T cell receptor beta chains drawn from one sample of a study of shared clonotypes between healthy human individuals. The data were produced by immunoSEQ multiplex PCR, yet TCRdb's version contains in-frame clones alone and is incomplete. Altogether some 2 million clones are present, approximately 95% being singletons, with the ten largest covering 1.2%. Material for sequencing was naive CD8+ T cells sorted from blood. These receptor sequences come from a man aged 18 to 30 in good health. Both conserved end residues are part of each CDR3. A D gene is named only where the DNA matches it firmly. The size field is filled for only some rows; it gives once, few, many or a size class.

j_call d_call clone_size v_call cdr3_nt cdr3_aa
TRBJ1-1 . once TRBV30 TGTGCCTGGAGTGTCGGTGGGGCTGAAGCTTTCTTT CAWSVGGAEAFF
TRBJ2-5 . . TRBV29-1 TGCAGCGTTGACGGACTCTCGGGACATATTCGTGAGACCCAGTACTTC CSVDGLSGHIRETQYF
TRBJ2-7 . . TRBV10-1 TGCGCCAGCAGTGAGAAAAAGCGGTCCTACGAGCAGTACTTC CASSEKKRSYEQYF
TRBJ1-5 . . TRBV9 TGTGCCAGCAGCGTGGGGGGCCATCAGCCCCAGCATTTT CASSVGGHQPQHF
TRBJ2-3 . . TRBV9 TGTGCCAGCAGCCCATCGACCTCACTCGGTACGCAGTATTTT CASSPSTSLGTQYF
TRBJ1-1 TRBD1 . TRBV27 TGTGCCAGCAGTTTAACAGGGGGCTGGGTGGCTGAAGCTTTCTTT CASSLTGGWVAEAFF
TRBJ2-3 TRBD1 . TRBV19 TGTGCCAGTAGTATAGGGGTGACAGGGATGGATACGCAGTATTTT CASSIGVTGMDTQYF
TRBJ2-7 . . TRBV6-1 TGTGCCAGCAGTTATGGACAGATCTACGAGCAGTACTTC CASSYGQIYEQYF
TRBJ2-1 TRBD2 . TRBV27 TGTGCCAGCAGTTTAGTTGGACTAGCGCACGAGCAGTTCTTC CASSLVGLAHEQFF
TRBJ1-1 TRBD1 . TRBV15 TGTGCCGTCCGGGACAGCTTGAACACTGAAGCTTTCTTT CAVRDSLNTEAFF
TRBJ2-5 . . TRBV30 TGTGCCTGGACCGGTGGGGAGACCCAGTACTTC CAWTGGETQYF
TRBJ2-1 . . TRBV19 TGTGCCAGTAGTATTGGGGGCGGGAGTCTTAGGGCCTACAATGAGCAGTTCTTC CASSIGGGSLRAYNEQFF
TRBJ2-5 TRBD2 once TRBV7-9 TGTGCCAGCAGCATGGGACTAGCGGGGACAGAGACCCAGTACTTC CASSMGLAGTETQYF
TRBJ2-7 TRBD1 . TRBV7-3 TGTGCCAGCAGCCGCGGGACAGGGGGGTCCTACGAGCAGTACTTC CASSRGTGGSYEQYF
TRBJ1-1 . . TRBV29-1 TGCAGCGGCCTAAGGATTTATGAAGCTTTCTTT CSGLRIYEAFF
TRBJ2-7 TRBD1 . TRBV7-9 TGTGCCAGCAGCCCGGGACAGGGGCCCTCCTACGAGCAGTACTTC CASSPGQGPSYEQYF
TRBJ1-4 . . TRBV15 TGTGCCACCAGCAGAGATCTCTTGGGGGGCAGGGAAAAACTGTTTTTT CATSRDLLGGREKLFF
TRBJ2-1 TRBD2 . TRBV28 TGTGCCAGCAGTTTGGGCGGGGGGGCCTACAATGAGCAGTTCTTC CASSLGGGAYNEQFF
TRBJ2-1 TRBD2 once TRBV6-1 TGTGCCAGCAGTGAAAGACTAGCGACCAACAATGAGCAGTTCTTC CASSERLATNNEQFF
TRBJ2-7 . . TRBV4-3 TGCGCCAGCAGCCAAGTTGTAGGAAGCTCCTACGAGCAGTACTTC CASSQVVGSSYEQYF
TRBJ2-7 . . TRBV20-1 TGCAGTGCGGTCGACATGCTCGAGCAGTACTTC CSAVDMLEQYF
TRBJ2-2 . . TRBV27 TGTGCCAGCAGTCCCCCCAACACCGGGGAGCTGTTTTTT CASSPPNTGELFF
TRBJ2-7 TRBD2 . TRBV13 TGTGCCAGCAGCTTAGCAAGCGGGGGGGTATTCTACGAGCAGTACTTC CASSLASGGVFYEQYF
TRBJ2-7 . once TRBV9 TGTGCCAGCAGCGTAGCTTTAGGTTACGAGCAGTACTTC CASSVALGYEQYF
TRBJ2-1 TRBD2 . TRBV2 TGTGCCAGCAGTGAGGGACTAGACAATGAGCAGTTCTTC CASSEGLDNEQFF
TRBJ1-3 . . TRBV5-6 TGTGCCAGCAGCTCCCCAGATGCGGGTGGAAACACCATATATTTT CASSSPDAGGNTIYF
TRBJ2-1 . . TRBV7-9 TGTGCCAGCAGCGCGAGAAGCTCATCCTACAATGAGCAGTTCTTC CASSARSSSYNEQFF